This passage covers 21 T cell receptor beta chains from one sample sequenced in a study of blood T cell repertoires in COVID-19. Repertoires were generated with immunoSEQ multiplex PCR, while TCRdb's copy carries only in-frame clones and drops some. The sample has roughly 51,000 clones, about 90% seen once. Sequencing was carried out using peripheral blood. These TCRs come from a woman aged 60-70 years with active or convalescent COVID-19.

This sequence joins TRBV2 and TRBJ2-5; D call uncertain. CDR3 length equals 13 residues. V was trimmed by 4 bases and J by 2 bases, leaving 8 bases between them. CDR1 and CDR2 (germline): SNHLY, FYNNEI. CDR3 sequence (DNA): TGTGCCAGCAGTGTGAGAACTCAAGAGACCCAGTACTTC. Its protein product is CASSVRTQETQYF. Complete variable domain (other parts from reference TRBV2 and TRBJ2-5): EPEVTQTPSHQVTQMGQEVILRCVPISNHLYFYWYRQILGQKVEFLVSFYNNEISEKSEIFDDQFSVERPDGSNFTLKIRSTKLEDSAMYFCASSVRTQETQYFGPGTRLLVL.

This sequence joins TRBV7-9 and TRBJ1-1; D perhaps matches TRBD1 (5 bases). Trimming took 2 bases from V and 0 from J, leaving 7 bases between them. CDR3 length equals 14 residues. Germline V gives CDR1 SEHNR, CDR2 FQNEAQ (reference sequence). CDR3 sequence: CASSLRQMNTEAFF. In nucleotides, the CDR3 is TGTGCCAGCAGCTTACGACAGATGAACACTGAAGCTTTCTTT.

The V gene is TRBV20-1, the J gene TRBJ2-5; D is undetermined. The CDR3 has 10 amino acids. Germline V gene lookup returns CDR1 DFQATT and CDR2 SNEGSKA (reference sequence). Trimming stripped 6 bases from V and 6 bases from J, with 8 bases between. The CDR3 sequence: CSAPQKTQYF. The CDR3 nucleotides read TGCAGTGCCCCACAGAAGACCCAGTACTTC.

The chain employs TRBV6-5 and TRBJ2-3; D may be TRBD1 (6 bases). Germline V gene sequence: CDR1 MNHEY, CDR2 SVGAGI. V dropped 4 bases and J dropped 4 bases, with 15 bases sitting between them. The CDR3 consists of 15 residues. CDR3 coding DNA: TGTGCCAGCAGTTTAGGGGGAGAAGGTGCAGATACGCAGTATTTT. As protein: CASSLGGEGADTQYF.

The V and J genes are TRBV2 and TRBJ1-3, with 7 bases fitting TRBD1. V dropped 5 bases and J dropped 0; count of bases not matched to a gene: 4. The CDR3 is 15 amino acids. CDR1 is SNHLY, CDR2 FYNNEI, per germline. Here the CDR3 DNA reads TGTGCCAGCAGTTTACAGGGGAACTCTGGAAACACCATATATTTT. It codes for CASSLQGNSGNTIYF.

The gene calls are TRBV28 and TRBJ1-5; D is unresolved. CDR1 is MDHEN, CDR2 SYDVKM, per germline. CDR3 length: 12 residues. V was trimmed by 9 bases and J by 3 bases, leaving 9 bases between them. In DNA form, the CDR3 reads TGTGCCAGTAGAGATTTCAATCAGCCCCAGCATTTT. This codes for CASRDFNQPQHF.

The chain recombines TRBV6-5 with TRBJ1-4; TRBD1 might be the D (5 bases). Trimming took off 8 bases at V and 8 bases at J, with 9 bases between the two ends. The CDR3 is 11 amino acids. Per the germline V gene, CDR1 is MNHEY and CDR2 is SVGAGI. CDR3 bases: TGTGCCAGCCTCGGGGGGGAAAAACTGTTTTTT. It encodes CASLGGEKLFF.

V and J are TRBV19 and TRBJ2-7; 9 bases match TRBD1. V shed 6 bases and J 2 bases; nucleotides not matched to a gene: 5. Germline values: CDR1 LNHDA, CDR2 SQIVND (reference sequence). The CDR3 is made up of 14 amino acids. CDR3 protein: CASRARDRAYEQYF. CDR3 nucleotides: TGTGCCAGTAGGGCCCGGGACAGGGCCTACGAGCAGTACTTC.

The chain has TRBV11-2 and TRBJ1-5; no clear D. CDR1 and CDR2 (germline): SGHAT, FQNNGV. The V gene lost 3 bases and the J gene lost 5 bases, with 8 bases spanning the gap. The CDR3 length is 13 residues. The CDR3 region is CASSLGAYQPQHF. Here the CDR3 DNA reads TGTGCCAGCAGCTTGGGCGCTTATCAGCCCCAGCATTTT.

This chain uses TRBV29-1 with TRBJ2-7; the D gene is possibly TRBD1 (5 bases). The CDR3 extends over 14 amino acids. The germline gives CDR1 SQVTM, CDR2 ANQGSEA. Trimming stripped 4 bases from V and 6 bases from J, with 19 bases between. The CDR3 DNA follows: TGCAGCGTTGTGTTAGGGGTTGGGTCTCGCGAGCAGTACTTC. Its protein product is CSVVLGVGSREQYF.

The CDR3 loop reads CASSLMGAPLYGQNSPLHF. The DNA for the CDR3 is TGTGCCAGCAGCTTAATGGGGGCGCCCCTTTACGGGCAAAATTCACCCCTCCACTTT. V gene TRBV5-4 combines with J gene TRBJ1-6; possible D gene TRBD1, 6 bases. Germline values: CDR1 SGHNT, CDR2 YYREEE (reference sequence). The CDR3 sequence is 19 residues long. V was clipped by 2 bases and J by 7 bases, with 25 bases between them.

V gene TRBV5-5 combines with J gene TRBJ1-3; 7 nucleotides line up with TRBD1. In germline, CDR1 is SGHKS, CDR2 YYEKEE (reference sequence). V shed 4 bases and J 2 bases; nucleotides not matched to a gene: 18. CDR3 length: 19 residues. The CDR3 DNA follows: TGTGCCAGCAGCCTCAGACAGGGACAAATTGAAGGGCCTGGAAACACCATATATTTT. Residues: CASSLRQGQIEGPGNTIYF.

The V gene is TRBV28, the J gene TRBJ2-1; possibly TRBD1 for D (5 bases). V was shortened by 2 bases and J by 5 bases, with 13 bases between the two germline ends. Germline CDR1 is MDHEN and CDR2 is SYDVKM. The CDR3 has 15 amino acids. The CDR3 is CASSLTQGRDNEQFF. Here the CDR3 DNA reads TGTGCCAGCAGTTTAACGCAGGGTAGGGACAATGAGCAGTTCTTC.

The chain uses TRBV30 and TRBJ1-6, with D perhaps matching TRBD1 (6 bases). CDR1 is GTSNPN and CDR2 is SVGIG in the germline V gene (reference sequence). Trimming cost V 1 base and J 10 bases, with 14 bases left between them. CDR3 size: 14 residues. The CDR3 spells CAWSERGLRSPLHF. The DNA for the CDR3 is TGTGCCTGGAGTGAAAGGGGGTTAAGGTCACCCCTCCACTTT.

The J gene is TRBJ2-3, the V gene TRBV4-2, with 8 positions matching TRBD1. CDR1 is LGHNA, CDR2 YNFKEQ, per germline. With 1 base clipped from V and 0 bases from J, the junction kept 6 bases outside the gene matches. This CDR3 has 17 amino acids. The CDR3 loop is CASSQVGQGSSTDTQYF. In nucleotides, the CDR3 is TGTGCCAGCAGCCAAGTCGGACAGGGCTCTAGCACAGATACGCAGTATTTT.

The chain couples TRBV5-1 to TRBJ1-2, with 8 nucleotides matching TRBD1. CDR1 SGHRS and CDR2 YFSETQ come from the germline V gene. The CDR3 has 13 amino acids. The V gene end was trimmed by 4 bases and the J gene end by 6 bases; junction bases not matched to a gene: 5. CDR3 DNA: TGCGCCAGCAGCCTCCCGACAGGGGATGGCTACACCTTC. The encoded protein is CASSLPTGDGYTF.

CDR3 bases: TGTGCCAGCAGCCTCTCTCTGACAGTCATTTATGGCTACACCTTC. As protein: CASSLSLTVIYGYTF. The rearrangement joins TRBV3-1 (or the pseudogene TRBV3-2) to TRBJ1-2, with D perhaps matching TRBD1 (5 bases). This CDR3 spans 15 amino acids. Germline CDR1 and CDR2: LGHDT and YNNKEL (reference sequence). With 4 bases removed from V and 5 bases from J, the gap between germline ends came to 17 bases.

J is TRBJ1-2 and V is TRBV19; 7 bases align to TRBD1. The CDR3 sequence is 13 residues long. The J segment lost 2 bases and the V segment lost 9 bases, leaving 6 bases of the junction unmatched. Germline V CDR1 and CDR2: LNHDA, SQIVND (reference sequence). CDR3 bases: TGTGCCAGCGTTAGGGGGCCCAACTATGGCTACACCTTC. As protein: CASVRGPNYGYTF.

This clone was detected a few times. The rearrangement uses TRBV28 and TRBJ1-1, with a weak D call TRBD1 (5 bases). CDR1 MDHEN and CDR2 SYDVKM come from the germline V gene. CDR3 length: 14 residues. V was pared by 7 bases and J by 6 bases, with 18 bases between. The CDR3 spells CASNSGGLVPEAFF. CDR3 in DNA: TGTGCCAGCAATTCGGGGGGGTTAGTTCCTGAAGCTTTCTTT.

The CDR3: CATDSSGANVLTF. The CDR3 coding sequence is TGTGCCACAGACAGCTCTGGGGCCAACGTCCTGACTTTC. The genes are TRBV6-5 and TRBJ2-6, with a tentative D call TRBD1 (5 bases). V was cut by 10 bases and J by 0 bases, with 7 bases left in between. The CDR3 has 13 residues. The V gene's germline CDR1 is MNHEY and CDR2 SVGAGI.

V usage is TRBV6-2 or TRBV6-3 and J usage is TRBJ2-7; maybe TRBD2 (5 bases). V gave up 4 bases and J gave up 6 bases, with 10 bases separating them. This CDR3 region has 12 residues. CDR1 and CDR2 (germline): MNHEY, SVGEGT. Written as DNA, the CDR3 is TGTGCCAGCAGTTCCGGGGTCCGCGAGCAGTACTTC. As protein: CASSSGVREQYF.